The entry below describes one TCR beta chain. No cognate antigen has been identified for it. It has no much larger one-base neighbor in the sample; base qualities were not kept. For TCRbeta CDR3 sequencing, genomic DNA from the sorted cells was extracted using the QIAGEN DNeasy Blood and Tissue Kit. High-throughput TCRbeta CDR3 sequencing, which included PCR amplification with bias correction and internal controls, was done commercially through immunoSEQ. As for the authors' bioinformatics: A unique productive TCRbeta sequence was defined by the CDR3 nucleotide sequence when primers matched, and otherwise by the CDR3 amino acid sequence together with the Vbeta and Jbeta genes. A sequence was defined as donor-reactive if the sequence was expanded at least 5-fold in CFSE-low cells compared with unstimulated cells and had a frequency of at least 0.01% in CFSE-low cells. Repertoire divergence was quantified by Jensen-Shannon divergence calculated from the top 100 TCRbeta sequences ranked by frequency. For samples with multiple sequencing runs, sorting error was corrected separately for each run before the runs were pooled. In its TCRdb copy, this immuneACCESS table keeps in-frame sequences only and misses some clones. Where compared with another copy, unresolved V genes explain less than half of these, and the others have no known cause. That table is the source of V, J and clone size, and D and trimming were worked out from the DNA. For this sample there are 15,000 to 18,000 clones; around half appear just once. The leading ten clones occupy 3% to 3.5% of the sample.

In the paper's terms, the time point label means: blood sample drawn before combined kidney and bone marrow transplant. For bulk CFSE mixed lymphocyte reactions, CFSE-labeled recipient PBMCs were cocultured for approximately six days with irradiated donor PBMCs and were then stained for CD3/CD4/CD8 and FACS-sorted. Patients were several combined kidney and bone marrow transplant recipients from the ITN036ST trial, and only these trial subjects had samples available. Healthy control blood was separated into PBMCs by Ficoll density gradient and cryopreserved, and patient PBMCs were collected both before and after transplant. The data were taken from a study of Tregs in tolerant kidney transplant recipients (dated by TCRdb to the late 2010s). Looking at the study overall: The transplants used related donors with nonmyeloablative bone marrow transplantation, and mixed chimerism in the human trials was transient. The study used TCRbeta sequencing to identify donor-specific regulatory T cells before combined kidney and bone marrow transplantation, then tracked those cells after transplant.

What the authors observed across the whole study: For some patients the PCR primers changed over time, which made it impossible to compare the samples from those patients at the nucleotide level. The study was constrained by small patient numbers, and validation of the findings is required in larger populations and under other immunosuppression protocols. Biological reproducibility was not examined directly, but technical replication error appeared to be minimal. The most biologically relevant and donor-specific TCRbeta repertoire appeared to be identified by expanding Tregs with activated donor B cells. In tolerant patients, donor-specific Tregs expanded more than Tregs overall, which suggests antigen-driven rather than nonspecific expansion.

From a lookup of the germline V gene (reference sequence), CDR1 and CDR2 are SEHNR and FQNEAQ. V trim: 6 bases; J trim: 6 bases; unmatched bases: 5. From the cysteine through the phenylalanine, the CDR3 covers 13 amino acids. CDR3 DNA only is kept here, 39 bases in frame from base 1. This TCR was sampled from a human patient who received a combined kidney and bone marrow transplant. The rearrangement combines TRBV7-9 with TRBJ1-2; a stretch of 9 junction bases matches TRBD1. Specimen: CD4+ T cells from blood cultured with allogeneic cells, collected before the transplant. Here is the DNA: TGTGCCAGCAGTCAGGGACAGGGTAATGGCTACACCTTC. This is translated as CASSQGQGNGYTF.